The clone carrying this T cell receptor beta chain was recorded at least ten times. Its antigen is as yet unknown. These data belong to a study of CD8 T cells in ankylosing spondylitis. Quantitative 5'-RACE was performed with molecular barcodes, and it yielded the TCR beta libraries. Using its own MiXCR run on the 5' RACE reads, TCRdb lists one record per CDR3 protein. The data hold roughly 100,000 distinct CDR3 sequences, with roughly 8.3% observed a single time. This CDR3 has 14 residues. Trimming cost V 4 bases and J 6 bases, with 14 bases left between them. Germline V gene lookup returns CDR1 SGHRS and CDR2 YFSETQ. General study findings and limits: Enrichment of disease-linked clones was reportedly significant in matched ankylosing spondylitis synovial fluid. Made up of eight highly homologous variants, a TCR beta motif appeared characteristic of ankylosing spondylitis blood.

The receptor's source is a male donor with ankylosing spondylitis or in good health (not recorded which). The sequenced material came from blood, either unsorted or a sorted T cell fraction (not recorded which). The V call is TRBV5-1, the J call TRBJ2-1; no clear D gene. The CDR3 DNA sequence: TGCGCCAGCAGCCTCAGCGCTGGATTCAATGAGCAGTTCTTC. It translates to CASSLSAGFNEQFF.